One sample yielded the 16 T cell receptor beta chains listed below, sequenced in a study of CD8 T cells in ankylosing spondylitis. Each CDR3 protein is one row after TCRdb ran MiXCR on the 5' RACE reads. This sample has fewer than 400,000 distinct CDR3 sequences; under 25% occur once, and the top ten carry approximately 15%. Antigens for these TCRs are unknown. Study-level results: Typical of ankylosing spondylitis blood, it appeared, was a TCR beta motif of eight highly homologous variants.

The source material was blood, either unsorted or a sorted T cell fraction (not recorded which). The receptor source for this set is a male donor with ankylosing spondylitis.

About this clonotype itself: Relative to the germline gene, one junction end is altered; a read error may explain this. The chain links TRBV11-1 to TRBJ2-2, with 11 bases that match TRBD2. Germline lookup yields CDR1 SGHAT and CDR2 FQDESV (reference sequence). The CDR3 has 18 amino acids. The CDR3 bases are TGTGCCAGCAGTTTAGGACTACTAGCGGGAGTTTTTCCCGGGGAGCTGTTTTTT. Translated, it gives CASSLGLLAGVFPGELFF.

V is TRBV20-1 and J is TRBJ1-6; 9 bases are shared with TRBD1. The CDR3 totals 13 residues. From germline, CDR1 is DFQATT and CDR2 SNEGSKA (reference sequence). The J segment lost 10 bases and the V segment lost 6 bases, leaving 7 bases of the junction unmatched. The CDR3 region is CSASGTGRSPLHF. CDR3 nucleotide sequence: TGCAGTGCGAGCGGGACAGGGCGATCACCCCTCCACTTT.

The chain recombines TRBV5-1 with TRBJ1-1, with D maybe TRBD1 (5 bases). CDR1 is SGHRS and CDR2 is YFSETQ in the germline V gene. The V end lost 4 bases, the J end lost 6 bases, and 16 bases lay between the germline ends. This CDR3 contains 14 residues. CDR3 in amino acids: CASSPGTSWAEAFF. The CDR3 DNA is TGCGCCAGCAGCCCAGGGACCTCCTGGGCTGAAGCTTTCTTT. Using reference TRBV5-1 and TRBJ1-1 for the parts outside the CDR3, the full variable domain is KAGVTQTPRYLIKTRGQQVTLSCSPISGHRSVSWYQQTPGQGLQFLFEYFSETQRNKGNFPGRFSGRQFSNSRSEMNVSTLELGDSALYLCASSPGTSWAEAFFGQGTRLTVV.

The chain recombines TRBV6-1 with TRBJ2-7; 9 nucleotides line up with TRBD1. The CDR3 sequence is 16 residues long. CDR1 and CDR2 from the germline V gene are MNHNS and SASEGT. Germline trimming cut 5 bases from V and 3 bases from J; bases unmatched to any gene: 11. The CDR3 DNA follows: TGTGCCAGCAGTCAACGGGGCACAGGGGGCCGCTACGAGCAGTACTTC. Translated, it gives CASSQRGTGGRYEQYF.

In this sample, this clonotype turned up a few times. The V call is TRBV9, the J call TRBJ2-1; TRBD2 might be the D (6 bases). Germline V gives CDR1 SGDLS, CDR2 YYNGEE. The CDR3 sequence is 16 residues long. V was clipped by 0 bases and J by 0 bases, with 10 bases between them. The CDR3 nucleotides are TGTGCCAGCAGCGTAGAGGGGCGGGGCTCCTACAATGAGCAGTTCTTC. Its protein is CASSVEGRGSYNEQFF.

This clonotype showed up many times. The V and J genes are TRBV29-1 and TRBJ2-1; D gene uncertain. The CDR3 is made up of 14 amino acids. From germline, CDR1 is SQVTM and CDR2 ANQGSEA. V shed 1 base and J shed 2 bases, with 9 bases lying between them. The CDR3 loop reads CSVEVLGAYNEQFF. In DNA, the CDR3 is TGCAGCGTTGAAGTCCTAGGAGCCTACAATGAGCAGTTCTTC.

The genes are TRBV11-2 and TRBJ2-1, with 12 nucleotides matching TRBD2. Germline V CDR1 and CDR2: SGHAT, FQNNGV. V lost 5 bases to trimming and J lost 3 bases; unmatched junction nucleotides: 2. This CDR3 has 15 residues. The CDR3 region has the DNA TGTGCCAGCAGCCCTAGCGGGAGGGGCTACAATGAGCAGTTCTTC. Its protein product is CASSPSGRGYNEQFF.

The V gene is TRBV5-8, the J gene TRBJ1-1; D is uncertain. Germline CDR1 and CDR2: SGHTS and YDEGEE. The CDR3 totals 12 residues. Trimming shortened V by 1 base and J by 10 bases, and 11 bases separated the two germline ends. DNA for the CDR3: TGTGCCAGCAGCTTGCGTAGCCTAGGAGCTTTCTTT. Its protein product is CASSLRSLGAFF. Full variable domain (missing parts from reference TRBV5-8 and TRBJ1-1): EAGVTQSPTHLIKTRGQQATLRCSPISGHTSVYWYQQALGLGLQFLLWYDEGEERNRGNFPPRFSGRQFPNYSSELNVNALELEDSALYLCASSLRSLGAFFGQGTRLTVV.

This clonotype was seen a handful of times. V usage is TRBV29-1 and J usage is TRBJ2-3, with 7 bases aligning to TRBD2. Trimming took 0 bases from V and 0 from J; bases not matched to a gene: 6. The germline gives CDR1 SQVTM, CDR2 ANQGSEA. This CDR3 is built from 16 residues. CDR3: CSVEDRGRDSTDTQYF. The CDR3 region has the DNA TGCAGCGTTGAAGATCGCGGGAGAGATAGCACAGATACGCAGTATTTT.

The chain carries TRBV20-1 and TRBJ2-5; D tentatively reads TRBD1 or TRBD2 (5 bases each). The CDR3 covers 13 residues. Trimming removed 3 bases from V and 5 bases from J, with 13 bases in between. CDR1 is DFQATT, CDR2 SNEGSKA, per germline (reference sequence). CDR3 amino acids: CSASGDGWETQYF. The CDR3 coding sequence is TGCAGTGCTAGTGGGGACGGGTGGGAGACCCAGTACTTC.

This chain joins TRBV28 and TRBJ2-3; D is unclear. Deletions cut 5 bases from V and 5 bases from J, with 20 bases between. This CDR3 has 16 amino acids. Germline V gene sequence: CDR1 MDHEN, CDR2 SYDVKM. The CDR3 spells CASSPRAPDARDTQYF. CDR3 in DNA: TGTGCCAGCAGTCCCCGGGCCCCCGATGCTCGAGATACGCAGTATTTT.

The rearrangement links TRBV6-2 or TRBV6-3 to TRBJ2-2, with D uncertain. Germline CDR1 is MNHEY and CDR2 is SVGEGT. There are 14 residues in the CDR3. V was pared by 6 bases and J by 0 bases, with 8 bases between. Written as DNA, the CDR3 is TGTGCCAGCAGACGGGTAGCGAACACCGGGGAGCTGTTTTTT. It yields the protein CASRRVANTGELFF.

This clonotype was seen only a few times. This chain connects TRBV5-1 to TRBJ1-5; D gene unclear. Trimming left V 2 bases short and J 7 bases short, with 13 bases between. Per the germline V gene, CDR1 is SGHRS and CDR2 is YFSETQ. The length of the CDR3 is 14 residues. CDR3 DNA: TGCGCCAGCAGCTTAGGCGGACCGGGCCAGCCCCAGCATTTT. This codes for CASSLGGPGQPQHF.

This clonotype was picked up a small number of times. The chain combines TRBV4-2 with TRBJ1-1; D is undetermined. Between the trimmed V and J ends, which lost 0 bases and 0 bases, there was a span of 11 bases. This CDR3 has 16 amino acids. Per germline, CDR1 LGHNA and CDR2 YNFKEQ. CDR3 sequence: CASSQDYAGMNTEAFF. The CDR3 DNA reads as TGTGCCAGCAGCCAAGACTACGCGGGAATGAACACTGAAGCTTTCTTT.

This chain links TRBV10-3 with TRBJ2-3, with TRBD2 as a possible D gene (6 bases). The CDR3 is 15 amino acids. Germline loops: CDR1 ENHRY, CDR2 SYGVKD. Trimming left V 0 bases short and J 5 bases short, with 12 bases between. The CDR3 region is CAISESSGVGDTQYF. The CDR3 nucleotides read TGTGCCATCAGTGAGTCTAGCGGAGTGGGAGATACGCAGTATTTT.

V usage is TRBV5-1 and J usage is TRBJ1-5; D might be TRBD1 (5 bases). Germline lookup yields CDR1 SGHRS and CDR2 YFSETQ. V was shortened by 4 bases and J by 7 bases, with 15 bases between the two germline ends. The CDR3 is made up of 14 amino acids. In nucleotides, the CDR3 is TGCGCCAGCAGCGCGCAGGGTTCGGGACAGCCCCAGCATTTT. The encoded protein is CASSAQGSGQPQHF.